The rows below give T cell receptor beta chains drawn from one sample of a study of beta chain features in type 1 diabetes. Repertoires were generated with immunoSEQ multiplex PCR, while TCRdb's copy carries only in-frame clones and drops some. The sample records 250,000 to 350,000 clones, 14% being singletons. Sequencing was performed on naive CD4+ T cells from blood. All receptors derive from a man under 40 with type 1 diabetes. CDR3s include the opening cysteine and the closing phenylalanine or tryptophan. A D gene is named only where the DNA matches it firmly. A row's size may be missing; if present it is once, few, many or a size class.

NA	TRBV5-1	few	TRBJ2-5	TGCGCCAGCAGCACAGGGACCTACCAAGAGACCCAGTACTTC	CASSTGTYQETQYF
TRBD2	TRBV28	NA	TRBJ2-1	TGTGCCAGCAGTTCCCCCCAAGCGGGAGGGTGGAATGAGCAGTTCTTC	CASSSPQAGGWNEQFF
TRBD2	TRBV6-6	few	TRBJ2-1	TGTGCCAGCAGCCTAGATCTAGCGGGCCTCGACAATGAGCAGTTCTTC	CASSLDLAGLDNEQFF
NA	TRBV5-1	NA	TRBJ1-1	TGCGCCAGCAGCTTGTTGGGCAAGAACACTGAAGCTTTCTTT	CASSLLGKNTEAFF
NA	TRBV7-9	few	TRBJ2-5	TGTGCCAGCAGCCCCTGGACACCCATCCAAGAGACCCAGTACTTC	CASSPWTPIQETQYF
TRBD1	TRBV5-4	NA	TRBJ2-2	TGTGCCAGCAGCTTGGGCGACAGGGCGAGGAAAGTCGGTGAGCTGTTTTTT	CASSLGDRARKVGELFF
NA	TRBV5-1	NA	TRBJ2-6	TGCGCCAGCAGCTTGGCCGCGGCAGGGTTCTCCTCTGGGGCCAACGTCCTGACTTTC	CASSLAAAGFSSGANVLTF
NA	TRBV5-1	NA	TRBJ2-1	TGCGCCAGCAGCTTGGAAAATCGTGAGCAGTTCTTC	CASSLENREQFF
TRBD2	TRBV15	NA	TRBJ2-3	TGTGCCACCAGCAGTAGCGGGATAGGAGATACGCAGTATTTT	CATSSSGIGDTQYF
TRBD1	TRBV5-1	NA	TRBJ1-2	TGCGCCAGCAGCTCCGGGACAGTATACTATGGCTACACCTTC	CASSSGTVYYGYTF
NA	TRBV29-1	few	TRBJ1-5	TGCAGCGTAACCACAGGGAATAGCAATCAGCCCCAGCATTTT	CSVTTGNSNQPQHF
TRBD2	TRBV19	NA	TRBJ2-7	TGTGCCAGTAGTATTTCTAGCGGGAGGATCGAGCAGTACTTC	CASSISSGRIEQYF
TRBD1	TRBV7-9	few	TRBJ1-4	TGTGCCAGCAGCTTGGGACAGGGGACAGTAAAACTGTTTTTT	CASSLGQGTVKLFF
NA	TRBV5-6	NA	TRBJ1-5	TGTGCCAGCAGCTTGGGCGGACTTAATCAGCCCCAGCATTTT	CASSLGGLNQPQHF
TRBD1	TRBV18	few	TRBJ2-6	TGTGCCAGCTCACCCCAGACAGGGAGCTCTGGGGCCAACGTCCTGACTTTC	CASSPQTGSSGANVLTF
NA	TRBV9	NA	TRBJ1-5	TGTGCCAGCGCTCGCGGGGTGCAGGGTAATCAGCCCCAGCATTTT	CASARGVQGNQPQHF
NA	TRBV11-2	few	TRBJ2-7	TGTGCCAGCAGCGCGTCCTACGAGCAGTACTTC	CASSASYEQYF
NA	TRBV7-8	few	TRBJ2-7	TGTGCCAGCAGCTTAGCGAGAGACTACGAGCAGTACTTC	CASSLARDYEQYF
NA	TRBV25-1	few	TRBJ2-3	TGTGCCAGCAGTGAATCAGGACACCGCACAGATACGCAGTATTTT	CASSESGHRTDTQYF
TRBD2	TRBV5-4	NA	TRBJ2-3	TGTGCCAGCAGGGGGACAGAAATGGGGACTAGCGAAGGGACAGATACGCAGTATTTT	CASRGTEMGTSEGTDTQYF
NA	TRBV5-5	few	TRBJ1-1	TGTGCCAGCAGCCAAGAAGGGGAAAGCACTGAAGCTTTCTTT	CASSQEGESTEAFF
TRBD1	TRBV10-3	few	TRBJ2-7	TGTGCCATGCAACAGGGGTCAGGGTTCTACGAGCAGTACTTC	CAMQQGSGFYEQYF
NA	TRBV5-8	NA	TRBJ2-5	TGTGCCAGCAGCTGGGTCCGGGAGAAGACCCAGTACTTC	CASSWVREKTQYF
NA	TRBV7-9	NA	TRBJ2-1	TGTGCCAGCAGCCCTGTGGCAGTCGATGAGCAGTTCTTC	CASSPVAVDEQFF
TRBD1	TRBV2	NA	TRBJ1-5	TGTGCCAGCGGGGGGACAGGGATGATTCAGCCCCAGCATTTT	CASGGTGMIQPQHF
NA	TRBV9	NA	TRBJ2-5	TGTGCCAGCAGCAAGGGGGATGTGGAGACCCAGTACTTC	CASSKGDVETQYF
NA	TRBV7-9	NA	TRBJ2-5	TGTGCCAGCAGCTTAGGACCCCAGGGGTGGCAGACCCAGTACTTC	CASSLGPQGWQTQYF
NA	TRBV28	few	TRBJ2-7	TGTGCCAGCAGTTTTTTACTCTCCTACGAGCAGTACTTC	CASSFLLSYEQYF
NA	TRBV2	once	TRBJ2-1	TGTGCCAGCAGTGAAGGGGCTTCAGACCAGTTCTTC	CASSEGASDQFF